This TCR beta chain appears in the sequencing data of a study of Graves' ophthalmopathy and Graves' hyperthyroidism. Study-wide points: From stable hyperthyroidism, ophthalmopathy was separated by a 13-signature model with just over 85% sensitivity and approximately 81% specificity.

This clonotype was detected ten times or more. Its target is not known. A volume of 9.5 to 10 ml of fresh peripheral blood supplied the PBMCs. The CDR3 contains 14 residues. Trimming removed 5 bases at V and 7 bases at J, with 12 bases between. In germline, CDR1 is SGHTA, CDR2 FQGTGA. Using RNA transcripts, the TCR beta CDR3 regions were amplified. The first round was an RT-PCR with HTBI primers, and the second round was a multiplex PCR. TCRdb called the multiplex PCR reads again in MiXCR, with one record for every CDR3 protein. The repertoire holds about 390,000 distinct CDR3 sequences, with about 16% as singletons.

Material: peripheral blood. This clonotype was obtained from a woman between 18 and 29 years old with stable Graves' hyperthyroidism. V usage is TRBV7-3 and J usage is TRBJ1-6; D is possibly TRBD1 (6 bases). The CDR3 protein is CASSTQGWNSPLHF. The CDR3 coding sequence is TGTGCCAGCAGCACCCAGGGGTGGAATTCACCCCTCCACTTT.